Here is one TCR beta chain with its context. This clonotype showed up many times. The target of this receptor is not known. No base quality values were provided; no much bigger clone lies one nucleotide off. Receptors were amplified or captured by multiplex PCR. The instrument was an Illumina HiSeq 4000. CDR3 regions were amplified by Arm-PCR with iRepertoire HTBI primers to construct TCR beta libraries. Gel purification was performed on PCR products prior to sequencing. The paper's data handling went like this. Gene usage analysis of CDR3 amino acid clonotypes relied on the roughly 67 TRBV and 15 or so TRBJ segments identified across samples. COPE and FqMerger were used to merge filtered high-quality paired reads into contigs. BLAST was used to align contigs to the IMGT TRBV, TRBD and TRBJ reference genes, and CDR3 was defined following IMGT. Any clonotype with a frequency above 0.1% was counted as a highly expanded clone. Repertoire diversity was measured by Shannon entropy, and V-J evenness by the Gini coefficient. Public clonotypes were defined as clonotypes shared by more than one individual. The public reads were reprocessed in TCRdb via fastp at Q25 and MiXCR, keeping in-frame beta chains. Rows merge per CDR3 protein into single entries with the most common DNA and genes. These V and J calls are TCRdb output, not the study's own analysis. This sample lists around 400,000 distinct CDR3 sequences; approximately 15% were detected once. In total, the top ten clones hold about 8.2% of the sample.

For CDR1 and CDR2, the germline V gene lists MDHEN and SYDVKM. The V end loses 10 bases and the J end loses 1 base, and a stretch of 13 bases separates them. The CDR3 numbers 13 residues from cysteine through phenylalanine. Solely the CDR3 DNA is kept, with 39 bases framed from the first base. The data belong to a study of regulatory T cells in long-lasting Graves disease (dated by TCRdb to the early 2020s). Context from the whole study: Patients with newly diagnosed Graves' disease had been on antithyroid drugs for under 3 months. Persistent Graves' disease patients were compared with newly diagnosed Graves' disease patients by peripheral blood TCR sequencing and RNA sequencing. The study was conducted in China and was registered as a clinical trial. A total of 33 samples underwent TCR sequencing, from around 13 patients with persistent Graves' disease and roughly 20 patients with newly diagnosed Graves' disease. The study at large found these results: Sequencing and analysis were limited to the TCR beta chain. More public clonotypes were shared among persistent patients (approximately 3,000) than among newly diagnosed patients (roughly 1,000). Only peripheral blood was studied, because thyroid tissue, the primary lesion, was inaccessible. Preferential use of TRBV28, TRBJ1-2 and TRBJ2-5 was observed in persistent disease, whereas TRBV20-1 and TRBJ2-1 were favored in newly diagnosed disease. The authors noted that the small sample size was a limitation that may lower accuracy. Persistent Graves' disease patients showed lower TCR Shannon entropy and fewer highly expanded clones than newly diagnosed patients, suggesting clonal expansion.

Taken with the paper, the label for time point translates to: newly diagnosed GD, antithyroid drugs for less than 3 months. For both TCR sequencing and RNA sequencing, RNA was extracted from PBMCs using TRIzol. Graves' disease was diagnosed according to American Thyroid Association guidelines. Recruitment of patients was carried out at an endocrinology department in Xi'an, China. Each patient gave 7.5 to 10 milliliters of peripheral blood, collected in an EDTA anticoagulant tube. Ficoll Paque Plus density gradient separation was used to isolate PBMCs, and no additional T cell sorting was done. An Agilent 2100 Bioanalyzer and agarose gel were used to check RNA quality, and a NanoDrop 2000 was used to measure RNA concentration. This same sample was also part of a study on T cells in Graves' hyperthyroidism and ophthalmopathy. The second study reports: Graves' hyperthyroidism was defined as stable when no progression to ophthalmopathy occurred over 18 months of follow-up. Hyperthyroidism patients were newly diagnosed, with disease duration under 2 months, and aged 18 to 65 years. The study excluded patients with uncontrolled infections, other autoimmune diseases, pregnancy or lactation. Clinical symptoms, serum thyroxine and TRAb, thyroid ultrasound, and orbital computed tomography formed the basis for the diagnoses. For the first round of RT-PCR on the TCR CDR3, the HTBI primer set was used together with the Qiagen OneStep RT-PCR kit. Most expanded thyroid clonotypes (frequency above 0.001) were also detected in blood, a finding suggesting that blood repertoires may reflect thyroid immune responses. Ophthalmopathy was separated from stable hyperthyroidism by a 13 V-J signature model, with over 85% sensitivity and 81% to 82% specificity obtained in cross-validation and 80%/75% obtained in testing. In validation, progression to ophthalmopathy was predicted by the model with approximately 67% sensitivity and 72.22% specificity, a median of around 6.5 months before onset. A discovery cohort of approximately 100 patients, about 40 with Graves' ophthalmopathy and approximately 55 with stable Graves' hyperthyroidism, was used to find distinguishing TCR V-J signatures. Prospective prediction of ophthalmopathy was tested in an independent validation cohort consisting of roughly 19 hyperthyroidism patients and around 16 patients who later progressed to ophthalmopathy. For training and testing, the 110 or so patients in the discovery cohort were randomly divided in a 7:3 ratio. Thyroid tissue and blood T-cell repertoires from over 5 Graves' hyperthyroidism patients were also compared in the study. After blood sampling, hyperthyroidism patients were treated with methimazole at a starting dose of 30 mg daily, and ophthalmopathy patients were treated with high-dose intravenous methylprednisolone. Libraries were constructed in a second round of multiplex PCR, after which size selection and purification were carried out. Paired-end sequencing of the libraries was performed with 100 bp reads on an Illumina HiSeq2000. SOAPnuke was used to process the raw data, with reads discarded if the reads contained adapters or uncalled bases, had a mean Phred below 15, or lacked an exact constant-primer or identifier match. COPE v1.2.5 was used to merge the high-quality paired reads, and each unique nucleotide sequence was defined as a clonotype. MiTCR v1.1 was used to align clonotypes to the IMGT TRBV, TRBD and TRBJ reference segments. The analysis included only V-J combinations with a frequency above 0.0001, which together covered around 99% of the repertoires. A TCS score was defined as the ratio between F50 (clonal expansion) and ExV (chaos), using BLOSUM62-based TCRdist between CDR3 peptides within each V-J. Welch's t-statistics and random forest reduced just over 500 V-J features to 10 to 15, which were used in a naive Bayes classifier (R e1071). No statistical method was used to fix the sample size in advance, and group allocation was not hidden from the investigators. TCR Vbeta CDR3 sequencing of around 130 peripheral blood samples (about 45 ophthalmopathy, 75 or so hyperthyroidism and roughly 17 progressor patients) is reported in the paper.

The chain joins TRBV28 to TRBJ1-1; no confident D gene assignment can be made. This clonotype was sampled from a woman between 40 and 50 years old with Graves disease. Donor details come from another sample of the same person, matched by shared clones. Sequenced here: peripheral blood mononuclear cells (PBMCs), sampled at new diagnosis, from a patient treated with antithyroid drugs. CDR3 sequence: CAILGRANTEAFF. The DNA sequence is given as TGTGCCATCTTAGGTAGGGCGAACACTGAAGCTTTCTTT.